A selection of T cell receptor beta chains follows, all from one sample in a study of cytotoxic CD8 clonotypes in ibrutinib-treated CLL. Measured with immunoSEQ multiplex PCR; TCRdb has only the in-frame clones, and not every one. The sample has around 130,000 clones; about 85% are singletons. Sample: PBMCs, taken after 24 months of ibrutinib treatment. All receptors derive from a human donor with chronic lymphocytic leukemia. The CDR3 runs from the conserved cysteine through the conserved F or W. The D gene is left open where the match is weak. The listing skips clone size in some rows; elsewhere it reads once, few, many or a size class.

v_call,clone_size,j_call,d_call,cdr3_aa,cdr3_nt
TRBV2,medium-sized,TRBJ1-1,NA,CASWRSSEAFF,TGTGCCAGCTGGAGGTCTTCGGAAGCTTTCTTT
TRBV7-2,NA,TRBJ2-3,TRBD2,CASSPPGLGADTQYF,TGTGCCAGCAGCCCCCCGGGACTAGGGGCAGATACGCAGTATTTT
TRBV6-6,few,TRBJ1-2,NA,CASSYDDNYGYTF,TGTGCCAGCAGTTACGACGACAACTATGGCTACACCTTC
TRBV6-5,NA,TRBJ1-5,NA,CASSPNSRARPQHF,TGTGCCAGCAGCCCAAACTCGCGGGCGAGGCCCCAGCATTTT
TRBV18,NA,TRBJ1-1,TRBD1,CASSPGTGAQNTEAFF,TGTGCCAGCTCACCTGGGACAGGGGCCCAGAACACTGAAGCTTTCTTT
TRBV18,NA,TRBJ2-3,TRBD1,CASSPPMSLRQGAAQYF,TGTGCCAGCTCACCGCCCATGAGTCTCCGGCAGGGGGCAGCGCAGTATTTT
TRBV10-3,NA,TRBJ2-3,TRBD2,CAISTLAGGPDTQYF,TGTGCCATCAGTACCCTAGCGGGGGGGCCAGATACGCAGTATTTT
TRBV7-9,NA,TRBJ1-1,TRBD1,CASSLTGAGTEAFF,TGTGCCAGCAGCCTTACAGGGGCCGGCACTGAAGCTTTCTTT
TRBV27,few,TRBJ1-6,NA,CASKGGGSPLHF,TGTGCCAGCAAGGGGGGGGGTTCACCCCTCCACTTT
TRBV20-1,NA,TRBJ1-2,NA,CSARTGDGYTF,TGCAGTGCTAGGACGGGAGATGGCTACACCTTC
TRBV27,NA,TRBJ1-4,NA,CASSRGVANEKLFF,TGTGCCAGCAGCCGGGGGGTTGCTAATGAAAAACTGTTTTTT
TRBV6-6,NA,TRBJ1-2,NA,CASSYGQPGGGYTF,TGTGCCAGCAGTTATGGGCAGCCCGGAGGCGGCTACACCTTC
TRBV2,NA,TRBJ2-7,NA,CASSDAYEQYF,TGTGCCAGCAGTGATGCTTACGAGCAGTACTTC
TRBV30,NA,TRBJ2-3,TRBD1,CAWRTGVKSYTQYF,TGTGCCTGGAGAACAGGGGTTAAATCCTATACGCAGTATTTT
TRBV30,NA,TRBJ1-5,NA,CAWSGTEYQPQHF,TGTGCCTGGAGTGGGACGGAATATCAGCCCCAGCATTTT
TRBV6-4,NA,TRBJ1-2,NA,CASRFTGSSYGYTF,TGTGCCAGCAGATTCACAGGGTCTTCATATGGCTACACCTTC
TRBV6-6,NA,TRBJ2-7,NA,CASSRGVDEQYF,TGTGCCAGCAGTCGCGGGGTGGACGAGCAGTACTTC
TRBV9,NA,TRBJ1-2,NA,CASSVDALVTNGYTF,TGTGCCAGCAGCGTAGATGCCCTGGTCACCAATGGCTACACCTTC
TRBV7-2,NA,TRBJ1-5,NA,CASSLGDNQPQHF,TGTGCCAGCAGCTTGGGCGACAATCAGCCCCAGCATTTT
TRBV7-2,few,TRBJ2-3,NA,CASSAQGSDTQYF,TGTGCCAGCAGCGCCCAGGGTTCAGATACGCAGTATTTT
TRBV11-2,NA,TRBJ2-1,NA,CASSLQFQAPFQFF,TGTGCCAGCAGCTTACAGTTCCAGGCCCCTTTCCAGTTCTTC
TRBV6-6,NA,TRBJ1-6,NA,CASSYPGRNSPLHF,TGTGCCAGCAGTTACCCCGGACGTAATTCACCCCTCCACTTT
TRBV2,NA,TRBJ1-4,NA,CASTPGAGGNEKLFF,TGTGCCAGCACCCCGGGGGCCGGGGGTAATGAAAAACTGTTTTTT
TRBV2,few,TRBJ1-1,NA,CASSEVRGYTEAFF,TGTGCCAGCAGTGAAGTTCGGGGGTACACTGAAGCTTTCTTT
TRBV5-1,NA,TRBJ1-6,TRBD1,CASSLGQGDSPLHF,TGCGCCAGCAGCTTGGGACAGGGTGATTCACCCCTCCACTTT
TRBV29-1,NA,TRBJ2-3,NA,CSVEGGTDTQYF,TGCAGCGTTGAAGGGGGCACAGATACGCAGTATTTT
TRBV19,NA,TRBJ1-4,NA,CATRRRTETNEKLFF,TGTGCCACCCGAAGGCGGACTGAAACTAATGAAAAACTGTTTTTT
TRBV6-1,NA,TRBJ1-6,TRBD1,CASSGSHDRGYNSPLHF,TGTGCCAGCAGTGGGTCCCATGACAGGGGCTATAATTCACCCCTCCACTTT
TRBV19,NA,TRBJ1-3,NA,CASSILGWGTGNTIYF,TGTGCCAGTAGTATCCTGGGGTGGGGCACTGGAAACACCATATATTTT
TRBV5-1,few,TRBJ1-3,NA,CASREKVGASGNTIYF,TGCGCCAGCAGAGAGAAAGTGGGAGCCTCTGGAAACACCATATATTTT
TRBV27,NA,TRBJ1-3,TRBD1,CARHLGQGPRNTIYF,TGTGCCAGGCACCTCGGACAGGGTCCCAGAAACACCATATATTTT
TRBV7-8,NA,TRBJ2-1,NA,CASSSRSYNEQFF,TGTGCCAGCAGCAGCCGCTCCTACAATGAGCAGTTCTTC
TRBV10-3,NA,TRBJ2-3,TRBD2,CAIRDRTSAPTDTQYF,TGTGCCATCAGAGACAGGACTAGCGCCCCTACAGATACGCAGTATTTT
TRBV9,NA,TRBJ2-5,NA,CASSVVFGQGEETQYF,TGTGCCAGCAGCGTAGTGTTTGGGCAGGGAGAGGAGACCCAGTACTTC
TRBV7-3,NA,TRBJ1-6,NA,CASSLLVGDSPLHF,TGTGCCAGCAGCTTATTGGTCGGGGATTCACCCCTCCACTTT
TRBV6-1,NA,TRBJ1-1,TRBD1,CASYRQGEAFF,TGTGCCAGCTACAGACAGGGGGAGGCTTTCTTT
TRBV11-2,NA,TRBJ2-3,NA,CASSFLLPSSDTQYF,TGTGCCAGCAGCTTTCTACTTCCTAGCTCAGATACGCAGTATTTT
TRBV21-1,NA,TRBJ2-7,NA,CASSKCHHEQYF,TGTGCCAGCAGCAAATGCCACCACGAGCAGTACTTC
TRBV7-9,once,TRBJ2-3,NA,CASSLRLGRNTDTQYF,TGTGCCAGCAGCCTCCGTTTAGGGCGGAACACAGATACGCAGTATTTT
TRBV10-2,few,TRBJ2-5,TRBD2,CASSVLAGGNQETQYF,TGCGCCAGCAGTGTACTAGCGGGGGGTAACCAAGAGACCCAGTACTTC
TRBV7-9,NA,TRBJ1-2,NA,CASSLEGRENYGYTF,TGTGCCAGCAGCTTAGAGGGCAGGGAAAACTATGGCTACACCTTC
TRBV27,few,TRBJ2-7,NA,CASSSTEYEQYF,TGTGCCAGCAGTTCGACGGAGTACGAGCAGTACTTC
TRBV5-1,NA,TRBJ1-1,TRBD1,CASSLTGTALGTEAFF,TGCGCCAGCAGCCTAACCGGGACAGCGTTGGGCACTGAAGCTTTCTTT
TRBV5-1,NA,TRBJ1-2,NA,CASSLLAGSGAGLGGYTF,TGCGCCAGCAGCCTCCTTGCCGGCTCCGGTGCGGGGCTAGGAGGCTACACCTTC
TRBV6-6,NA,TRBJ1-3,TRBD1,CASSGPQGTAGNTIYF,TGTGCCAGCAGTGGTCCACAGGGGACCGCTGGAAACACCATATATTTT